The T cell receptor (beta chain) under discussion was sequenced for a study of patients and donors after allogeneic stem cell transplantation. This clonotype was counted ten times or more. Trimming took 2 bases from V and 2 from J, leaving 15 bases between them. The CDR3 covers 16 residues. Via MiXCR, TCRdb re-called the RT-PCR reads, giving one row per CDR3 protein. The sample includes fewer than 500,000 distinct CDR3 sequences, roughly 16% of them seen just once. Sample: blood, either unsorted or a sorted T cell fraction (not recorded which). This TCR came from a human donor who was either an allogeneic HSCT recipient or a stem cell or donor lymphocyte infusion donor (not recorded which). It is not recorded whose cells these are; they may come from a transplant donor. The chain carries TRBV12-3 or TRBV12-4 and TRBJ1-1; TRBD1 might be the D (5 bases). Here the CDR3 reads CASSLLPLGGNTEAFF. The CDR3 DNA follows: TGTGCCAGCAGTTTACTCCCTCTGGGGGGAAACACTGAAGCTTTCTTT.